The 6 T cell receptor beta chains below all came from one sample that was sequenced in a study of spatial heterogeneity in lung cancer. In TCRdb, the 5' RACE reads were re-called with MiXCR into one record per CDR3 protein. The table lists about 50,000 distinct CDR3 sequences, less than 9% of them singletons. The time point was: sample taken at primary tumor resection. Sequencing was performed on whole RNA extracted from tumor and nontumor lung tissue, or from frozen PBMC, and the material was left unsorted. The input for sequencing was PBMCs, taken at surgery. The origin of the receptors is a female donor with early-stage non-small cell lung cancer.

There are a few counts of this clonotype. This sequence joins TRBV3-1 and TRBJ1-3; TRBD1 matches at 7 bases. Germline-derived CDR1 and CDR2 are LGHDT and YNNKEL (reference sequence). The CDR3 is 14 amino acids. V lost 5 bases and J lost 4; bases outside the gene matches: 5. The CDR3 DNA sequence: TGTGCCAGCAGCTCAGGGGGTTTAGGAAACACCATATATTTT. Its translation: CASSSGGLGNTIYF.

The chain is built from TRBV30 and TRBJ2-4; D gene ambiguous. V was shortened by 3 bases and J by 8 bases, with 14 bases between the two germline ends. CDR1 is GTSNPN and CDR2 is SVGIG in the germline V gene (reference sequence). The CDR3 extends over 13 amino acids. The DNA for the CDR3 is TGTGCCTGGAGGGGTATGGTCTTGGACATTCAGTACTTC. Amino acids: CAWRGMVLDIQYF. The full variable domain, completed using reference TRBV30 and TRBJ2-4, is SQTIHQWPATLVQPVGSPLSLECTVEGTSNPNLYWYRQAAGRGLQLLFYSVGIGQISSEVPQNLSASRPQDRQFILSSKKLLLSDSGFYLCAWRGMVLDIQYFGAGTRLSVL.

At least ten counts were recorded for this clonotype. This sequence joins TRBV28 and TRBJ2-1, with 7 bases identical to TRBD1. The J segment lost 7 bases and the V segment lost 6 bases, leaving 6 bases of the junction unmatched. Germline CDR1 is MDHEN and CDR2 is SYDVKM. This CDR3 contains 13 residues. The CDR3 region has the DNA TGTGCCAGCAGCAAGGGGGCCGGAAATGAGCAGTTCTTC. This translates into CASSKGAGNEQFF. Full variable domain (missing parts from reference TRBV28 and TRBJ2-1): DVKVTQSSRYLVKRTGEKVFLECVQDMDHENMFWYRQDPGLGLRLIYFSYDVKMKEKGDIPEGYSVSREKKERFSLILESASTNQTSMYLCASSKGAGNEQFFGPGTRLTVL.

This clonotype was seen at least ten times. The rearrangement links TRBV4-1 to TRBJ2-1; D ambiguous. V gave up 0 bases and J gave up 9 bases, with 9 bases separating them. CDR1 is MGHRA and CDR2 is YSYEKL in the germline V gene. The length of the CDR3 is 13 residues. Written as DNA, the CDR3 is TGCGCCAGCAGCCAAGAAGGCACTCTTGAGCAGTTCTTC. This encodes CASSQEGTLEQFF.

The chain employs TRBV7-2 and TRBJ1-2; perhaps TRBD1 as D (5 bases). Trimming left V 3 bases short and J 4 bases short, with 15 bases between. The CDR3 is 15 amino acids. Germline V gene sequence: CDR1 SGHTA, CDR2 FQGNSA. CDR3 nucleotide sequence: TGTGCCAGCAGCTTGGGGACGGCAGAGAGCTATGGCTACACCTTC. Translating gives CASSLGTAESYGYTF.

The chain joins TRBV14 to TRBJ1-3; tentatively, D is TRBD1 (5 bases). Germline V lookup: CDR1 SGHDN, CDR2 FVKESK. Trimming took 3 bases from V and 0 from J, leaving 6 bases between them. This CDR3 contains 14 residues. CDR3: CASSQTVSGNTIYF. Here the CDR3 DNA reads TGTGCCAGCAGCCAGACAGTCTCTGGAAACACCATATATTTT.